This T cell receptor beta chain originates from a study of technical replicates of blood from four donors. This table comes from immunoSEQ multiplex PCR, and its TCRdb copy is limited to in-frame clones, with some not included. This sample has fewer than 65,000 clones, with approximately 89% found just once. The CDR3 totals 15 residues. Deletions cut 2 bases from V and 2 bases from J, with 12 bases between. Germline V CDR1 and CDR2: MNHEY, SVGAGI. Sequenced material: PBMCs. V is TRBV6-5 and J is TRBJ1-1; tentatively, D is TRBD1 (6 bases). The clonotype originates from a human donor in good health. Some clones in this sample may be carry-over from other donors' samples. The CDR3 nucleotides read TGTGCCAGCAGTTACCTCAGCAGGGGAAACACTGAAGCTTTCTTT. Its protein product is CASSYLSRGNTEAFF.